This TCR beta chain appears in the sequencing data of a study of CD8 T cells in ankylosing spondylitis. TCRdb passed the 5' RACE reads through MiXCR, listing each CDR3 protein once. The sample has around 440,000 distinct CDR3 sequences; more than 15% are singletons. A word on this clonotype: Its matching antigen is unknown.

Findings and caveats of the study: Significantly higher representation of disease-linked clones was reported for matched ankylosing spondylitis synovial fluid. In ankylosing spondylitis blood, a motif of seven to nine highly homologous TCR beta variants appeared characteristic.

The sequenced sample consisted of blood, either unsorted or a sorted T cell fraction (not recorded which). The source of this sequence is a male donor with ankylosing spondylitis.

The DNA for the CDR3 is TGTGCCAGCAGCCCAGGTCCCCAATCGGAAAACATTCAGTACTTC. It translates to CASSPGPQSENIQYF. The chain has TRBV7-9 and TRBJ2-4; D gene unclear. The germline gives CDR1 SEHNR, CDR2 FQNEAQ (reference sequence). This CDR3 spans 15 amino acids. V dropped 5 bases and J dropped 5 bases, with 16 bases sitting between them. Full variable domain (missing parts from reference TRBV7-9 and TRBJ2-4): DTGVSQNPRHKITKRGQNVTFRCDPISEHNRLYWYRQTLGQGPEFLTYFQNEAQLEKSRLLSDRFSAERPKGSFSTLEIQRTEQGDSAMYLCASSPGPQSENIQYFGAGTRLSVL.